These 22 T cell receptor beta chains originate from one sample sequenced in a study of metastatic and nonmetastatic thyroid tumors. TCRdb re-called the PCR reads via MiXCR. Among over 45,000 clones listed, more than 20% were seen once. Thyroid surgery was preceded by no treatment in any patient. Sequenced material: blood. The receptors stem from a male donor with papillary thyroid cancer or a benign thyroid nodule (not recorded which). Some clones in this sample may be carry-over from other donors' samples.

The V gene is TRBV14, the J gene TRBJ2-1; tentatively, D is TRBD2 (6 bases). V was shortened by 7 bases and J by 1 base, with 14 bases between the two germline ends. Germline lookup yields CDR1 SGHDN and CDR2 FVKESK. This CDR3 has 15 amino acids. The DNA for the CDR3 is TGTGCCAGCAACCCGGACCGGGGGTCCTACAATGAGCAGTTCTTC. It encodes CASNPDRGSYNEQFF.

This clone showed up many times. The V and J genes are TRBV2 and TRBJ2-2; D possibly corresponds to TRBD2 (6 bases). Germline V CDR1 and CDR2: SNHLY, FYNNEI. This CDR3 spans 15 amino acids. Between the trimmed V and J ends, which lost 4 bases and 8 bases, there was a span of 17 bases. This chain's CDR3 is CASSVSGSAGGELFF. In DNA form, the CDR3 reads TGTGCCAGCAGTGTTTCCGGTAGCGCGGGGGGGGAGCTGTTTTTT.

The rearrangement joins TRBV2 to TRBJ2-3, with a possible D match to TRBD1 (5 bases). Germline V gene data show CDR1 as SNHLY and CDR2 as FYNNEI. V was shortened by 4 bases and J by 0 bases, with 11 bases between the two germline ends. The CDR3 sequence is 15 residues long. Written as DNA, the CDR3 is TGTGCCAGCAGTGCTCTTGCAGGGAGCACAGATACGCAGTATTTT. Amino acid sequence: CASSALAGSTDTQYF.

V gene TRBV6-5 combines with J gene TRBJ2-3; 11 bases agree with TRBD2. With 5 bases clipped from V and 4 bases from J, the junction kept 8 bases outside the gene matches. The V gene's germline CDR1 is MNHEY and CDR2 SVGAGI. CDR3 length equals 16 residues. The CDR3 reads CASSTLTSGNADTQYF. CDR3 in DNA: TGTGCCAGCAGTACTCTGACTAGCGGGAATGCAGATACGCAGTATTTT.

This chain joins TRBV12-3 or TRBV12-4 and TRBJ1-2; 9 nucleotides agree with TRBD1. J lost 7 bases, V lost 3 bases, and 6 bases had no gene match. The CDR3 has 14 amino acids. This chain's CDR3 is CASSFGTTGGGYTF. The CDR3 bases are TGTGCCAGCAGTTTTGGGACGACAGGGGGTGGCTACACCTTC.

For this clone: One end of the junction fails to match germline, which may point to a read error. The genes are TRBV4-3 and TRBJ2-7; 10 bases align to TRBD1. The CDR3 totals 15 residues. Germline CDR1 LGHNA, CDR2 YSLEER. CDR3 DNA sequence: TGCCCCAGCAGCCAAGCTTGGACAGGGGGCTACGAGCAGTACTTC. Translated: CPSSQAWTGGYEQYF.

This CDR3 reads CASSPWTGVTGELFF. The CDR3 DNA reads as TGTGCCAGCAGCCCCTGGACAGGGGTCACCGGGGAGCTGTTTTTT. The chain joins TRBV9 to TRBJ2-2; 9 bases fit TRBD1. CDR1 and CDR2 from the germline V gene are SGDLS and YYNGEE. With 4 bases clipped from V and 4 bases from J, the junction kept 5 bases outside the gene matches. The CDR3 consists of 15 residues.

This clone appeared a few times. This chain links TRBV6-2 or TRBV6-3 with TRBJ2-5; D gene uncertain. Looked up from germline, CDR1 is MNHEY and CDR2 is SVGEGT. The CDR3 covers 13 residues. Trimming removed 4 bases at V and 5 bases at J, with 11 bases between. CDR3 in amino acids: CASSWHVGETQYF. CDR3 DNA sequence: TGTGCCAGCAGTTGGCATGTGGGCGAGACCCAGTACTTC.

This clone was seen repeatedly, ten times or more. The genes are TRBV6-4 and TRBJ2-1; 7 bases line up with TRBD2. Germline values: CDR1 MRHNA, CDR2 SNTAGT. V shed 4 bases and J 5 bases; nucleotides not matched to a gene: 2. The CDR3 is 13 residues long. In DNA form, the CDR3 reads TGTGCCAGCAGTGGCGGGAGCCACAATGAGCAGTTCTTC. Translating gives CASSGGSHNEQFF.

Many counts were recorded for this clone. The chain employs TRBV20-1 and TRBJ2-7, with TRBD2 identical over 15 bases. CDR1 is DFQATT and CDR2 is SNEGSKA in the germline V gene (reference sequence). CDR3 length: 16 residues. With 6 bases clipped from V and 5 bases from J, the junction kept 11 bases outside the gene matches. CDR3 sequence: CSATGLAGGPDHEQYF. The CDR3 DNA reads TGCAGTGCAACCGGACTAGCGGGAGGGCCTGACCACGAGCAGTACTTC.

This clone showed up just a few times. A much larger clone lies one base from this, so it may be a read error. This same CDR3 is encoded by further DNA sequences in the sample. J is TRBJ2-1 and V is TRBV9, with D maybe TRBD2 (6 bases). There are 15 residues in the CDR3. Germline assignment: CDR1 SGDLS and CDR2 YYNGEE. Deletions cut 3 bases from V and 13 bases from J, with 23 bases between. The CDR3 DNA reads TGTGCCAGCAGCGAAAATCCCGGGACGAGCGGGTCTCAGTTCTTC. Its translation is CASSENPGTSGSQFF.

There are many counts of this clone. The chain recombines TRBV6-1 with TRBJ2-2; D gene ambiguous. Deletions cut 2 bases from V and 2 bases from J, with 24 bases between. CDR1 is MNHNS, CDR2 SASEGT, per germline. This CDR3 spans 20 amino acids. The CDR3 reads CASSEWGRAPFPRNTGELFF. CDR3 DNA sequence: TGTGCCAGCAGTGAATGGGGTCGCGCCCCGTTCCCGCGAAACACCGGGGAGCTGTTTTTT.

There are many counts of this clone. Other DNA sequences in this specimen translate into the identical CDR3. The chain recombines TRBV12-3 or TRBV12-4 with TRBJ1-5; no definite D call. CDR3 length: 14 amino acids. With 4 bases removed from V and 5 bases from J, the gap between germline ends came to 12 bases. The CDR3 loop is CASSSTSRDQPQHF. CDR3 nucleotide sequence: TGTGCCAGCAGTTCCACCTCTCGGGATCAGCCCCAGCATTTT.

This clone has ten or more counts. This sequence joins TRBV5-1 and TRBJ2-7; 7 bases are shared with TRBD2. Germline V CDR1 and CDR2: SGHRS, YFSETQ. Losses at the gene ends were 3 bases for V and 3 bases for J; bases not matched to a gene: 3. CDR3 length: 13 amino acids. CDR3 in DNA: TGCGCCAGCAGCTCTAGCGGTGACTACGAGCAGTACTTC. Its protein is CASSSSGDYEQYF. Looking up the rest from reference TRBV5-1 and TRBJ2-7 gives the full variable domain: KAGVTQTPRYLIKTRGQQVTLSCSPISGHRSVSWYQQTPGQGLQFLFEYFSETQRNKGNFPGRFSGRQFSNSRSEMNVSTLELGDSALYLCASSSSGDYEQYFGPGTRLTVT.

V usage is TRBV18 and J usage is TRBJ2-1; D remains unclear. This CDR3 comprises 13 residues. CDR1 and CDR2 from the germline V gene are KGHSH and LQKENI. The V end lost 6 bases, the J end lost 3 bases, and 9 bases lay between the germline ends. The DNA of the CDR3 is TGTGCCAGCTCCCCGGAGTTCTACAATGAGCAGTTCTTC. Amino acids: CASSPEFYNEQFF.

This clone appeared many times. This chain's CDR3 is CASLTDSRQPQHF. Here the CDR3 DNA reads TGTGCCAGCTTGACGGATTCAAGGCAGCCCCAGCATTTT. J is TRBJ1-5 and V is TRBV6-1; D is ambiguous. Deletions cut 8 bases from V and 7 bases from J, with 15 bases between. The germline V gene encodes CDR1 MNHNS and CDR2 SASEGT. The CDR3 runs to 13 residues.

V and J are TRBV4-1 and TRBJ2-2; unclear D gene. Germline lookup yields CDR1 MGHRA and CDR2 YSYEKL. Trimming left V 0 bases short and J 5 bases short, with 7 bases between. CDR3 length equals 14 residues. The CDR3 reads CASSQDRHTGELFF. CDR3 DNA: TGCGCCAGCAGCCAAGATCGGCATACCGGGGAGCTGTTTTTT.

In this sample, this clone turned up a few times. The CDR3 reads CASSGSREFTGELFF. The CDR3 coding sequence is TGTGCCAGCAGTGGGTCGAGGGAGTTCACCGGGGAGCTGTTTTTT. The chain recombines TRBV6-1 with TRBJ2-2, with D perhaps matching TRBD2 (5 bases). The germline V and J ends were trimmed by 4 bases and 4 bases, with 13 bases remaining between them. Germline CDR1 and CDR2: MNHNS and SASEGT. This CDR3 contains 15 residues.

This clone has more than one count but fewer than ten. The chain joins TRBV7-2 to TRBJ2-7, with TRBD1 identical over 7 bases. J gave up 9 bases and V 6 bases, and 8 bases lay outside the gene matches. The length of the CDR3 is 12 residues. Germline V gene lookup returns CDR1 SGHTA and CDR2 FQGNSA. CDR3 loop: CASRKGQAGQYF. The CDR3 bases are TGTGCCAGCAGGAAAGGACAGGCTGGGCAGTACTTC. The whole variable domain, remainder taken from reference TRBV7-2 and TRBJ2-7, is GAGVSQSPSNKVTEKGKDVELRCDPISGHTALYWYRQSLGQGLEFLIYFQGNSAPDKSGLPSDRFSAERTGGSVSTLTIQRTQQEDSAVYLCASRKGQAGQYFGPGTRLTVT.

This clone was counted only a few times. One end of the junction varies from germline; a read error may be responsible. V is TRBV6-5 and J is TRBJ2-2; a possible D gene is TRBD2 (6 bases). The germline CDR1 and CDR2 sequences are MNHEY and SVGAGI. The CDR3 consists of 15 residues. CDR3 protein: CASSLGGANTVELFF. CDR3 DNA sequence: TGTGCCAGCAGTTTGGGGGGAGCGAACACCGTGGAGCTGTTTTTT.

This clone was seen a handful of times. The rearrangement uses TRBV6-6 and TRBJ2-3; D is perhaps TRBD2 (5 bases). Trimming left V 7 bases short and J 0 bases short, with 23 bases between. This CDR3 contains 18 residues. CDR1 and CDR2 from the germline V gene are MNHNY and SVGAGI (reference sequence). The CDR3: CASTSVGEPRTSTDTQYF. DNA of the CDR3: TGTGCCAGCACTTCAGTGGGAGAGCCGAGAACTAGCACAGATACGCAGTATTTT.

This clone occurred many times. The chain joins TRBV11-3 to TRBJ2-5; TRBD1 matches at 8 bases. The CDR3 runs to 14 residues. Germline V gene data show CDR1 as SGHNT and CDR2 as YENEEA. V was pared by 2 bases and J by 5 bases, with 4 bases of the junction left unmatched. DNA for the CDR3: TGTGCCAGCAGCTTACAGGGGGCTGGGGAGACCCAGTACTTC. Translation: CASSLQGAGETQYF.